The rows below give T cell receptor beta chains drawn from one sample of a study of T cells after yellow fever vaccination. TCRdb analysed the 5' RACE reads with MiXCR anew, one entry per CDR3 protein. The sample contains 600,000 to 750,000 distinct CDR3 sequences, about 12% of which appear only once. Sequences were derived from PBMCs, sampled on the day of the yellow fever booster vaccination. These TCRs come from a man younger than 40 who received the YFV17D yellow fever vaccine. The CDR3 runs from the conserved cysteine through the conserved F or W. A D gene is named only where the DNA matches it firmly. Clone size is stated in some rows and not others, as once, few, many or a class when expanded.

TRBD2,TRBV7-2,few,TRBJ2-7,TGTGCCAGCACCCAGCTAGCGGGGCCGAGCTCCTACGAGCAGTACTTC,CASTQLAGPSSYEQYF
TRBD1,TRBV5-4,.,TRBJ2-1,TGTGCCAGCAGCAGGGGACAGGGGGCGCTTAATGAGCAGTTCTTC,CASSRGQGALNEQFF
.,TRBV7-9,.,TRBJ2-1,TGTGCCAGCAGCCCCCGCTGGGGGGGCGGGAGCGTCAATGAGCAGTTCTTC,CASSPRWGGGSVNEQFF
.,TRBV11-3,.,TRBJ2-3,TGTGCCAGCAGCACCCGGGACGGGGGCACAGATACGCAGTATTTT,CASSTRDGGTDTQYF
.,TRBV7-2,.,TRBJ2-3,TGTGCCAGCAGCCCTACATCCGGGGGGCTATCAGATACGCAGTATTTT,CASSPTSGGLSDTQYF
.,TRBV14,.,TRBJ2-7,TGTGCCAGCAGCCAAGACCACGGCTGGCGCGAGTACTTC,CASSQDHGWREYF
TRBD2,TRBV7-6,.,TRBJ2-5,TGTGCCAGCAGCGGCCCAGGCGGGGGCCAAGAGACCCAGTACTTC,CASSGPGGGQETQYF
.,TRBV20-1,.,TRBJ2-7,TGCAGTGCTAGAGTGGCCCCCGGCGGCTACGAGCAGTACTTC,CSARVAPGGYEQYF
TRBD2,TRBV3-1,.,TRBJ2-7,TGTGCCAGCAGCCAGACTAGCGGGGAGACCTACGAGCAGTACTTC,CASSQTSGETYEQYF
.,TRBV5-5,few,TRBJ2-7,TGTGCCAGCAGCTTAGAGGGCGGGAACTTCTACGAGCAGTACTTC,CASSLEGGNFYEQYF
.,TRBV5-6,.,TRBJ2-3,TGTGCCAGCAGTAAGGAGACAGATAGCACAGATACGCAGTATTTT,CASSKETDSTDTQYF
.,TRBV5-5,.,TRBJ1-2,TGTGCCAGCAGCTTGACAGCCGGGGGCTACACCTTC,CASSLTAGGYTF
.,TRBV24-1,.,TRBJ2-1,TGTGCCACCAGTGATCCGGGCGGGACATACAATGAGCAGTTCTTC,CATSDPGGTYNEQFF
TRBD2,TRBV18,many,TRBJ2-1,TGTGCCAGCTCACCTGGGACTAGCGATGAGCAGTTCTTC,CASSPGTSDEQFF
.,TRBV20-1,.,TRBJ2-4,TGCAGTGCTACCCCGTGGAGCGGCAAAAACATTCAATACTTC,CSATPWSGKNIQYF